This T cell receptor (beta chain) originates from a study of blood T cells in healthy people across ages. Study-wide results and limits: Diversity was higher, and naive CD4+ cells more numerous, in long-lived donors than in aged donors.

Concerning this clonotype: Its specificity is unknown. Sequence at one end of the junction differs from germline and may be a read error.

It was with a sample-barcoded 5' primer and a J-beta primer mix that a second PCR of roughly 7 to 12 cycles was run. TCRdb redid the calling of the 5' RACE reads with MiXCR, one entry per CDR3 protein. The sample has 630,000 or so distinct CDR3 sequences, roughly 32% seen once. This CDR3 is 15 amino acids long. Looked up from germline, CDR1 is DFQATT and CDR2 is SNEGSKA (reference sequence). The rearrangement joins TRBV20-1 to TRBJ2-5; possible D gene TRBD2, 6 bases. The sample taken for sequencing was blood. The sequence derives from an elderly woman in good health. Here the CDR3 DNA reads TGCAGTGCTAGAGATCTTGCCAGGGACTTAGAGGCCCAGTACTTC. It codes for CSARDLARDLEAQYF.